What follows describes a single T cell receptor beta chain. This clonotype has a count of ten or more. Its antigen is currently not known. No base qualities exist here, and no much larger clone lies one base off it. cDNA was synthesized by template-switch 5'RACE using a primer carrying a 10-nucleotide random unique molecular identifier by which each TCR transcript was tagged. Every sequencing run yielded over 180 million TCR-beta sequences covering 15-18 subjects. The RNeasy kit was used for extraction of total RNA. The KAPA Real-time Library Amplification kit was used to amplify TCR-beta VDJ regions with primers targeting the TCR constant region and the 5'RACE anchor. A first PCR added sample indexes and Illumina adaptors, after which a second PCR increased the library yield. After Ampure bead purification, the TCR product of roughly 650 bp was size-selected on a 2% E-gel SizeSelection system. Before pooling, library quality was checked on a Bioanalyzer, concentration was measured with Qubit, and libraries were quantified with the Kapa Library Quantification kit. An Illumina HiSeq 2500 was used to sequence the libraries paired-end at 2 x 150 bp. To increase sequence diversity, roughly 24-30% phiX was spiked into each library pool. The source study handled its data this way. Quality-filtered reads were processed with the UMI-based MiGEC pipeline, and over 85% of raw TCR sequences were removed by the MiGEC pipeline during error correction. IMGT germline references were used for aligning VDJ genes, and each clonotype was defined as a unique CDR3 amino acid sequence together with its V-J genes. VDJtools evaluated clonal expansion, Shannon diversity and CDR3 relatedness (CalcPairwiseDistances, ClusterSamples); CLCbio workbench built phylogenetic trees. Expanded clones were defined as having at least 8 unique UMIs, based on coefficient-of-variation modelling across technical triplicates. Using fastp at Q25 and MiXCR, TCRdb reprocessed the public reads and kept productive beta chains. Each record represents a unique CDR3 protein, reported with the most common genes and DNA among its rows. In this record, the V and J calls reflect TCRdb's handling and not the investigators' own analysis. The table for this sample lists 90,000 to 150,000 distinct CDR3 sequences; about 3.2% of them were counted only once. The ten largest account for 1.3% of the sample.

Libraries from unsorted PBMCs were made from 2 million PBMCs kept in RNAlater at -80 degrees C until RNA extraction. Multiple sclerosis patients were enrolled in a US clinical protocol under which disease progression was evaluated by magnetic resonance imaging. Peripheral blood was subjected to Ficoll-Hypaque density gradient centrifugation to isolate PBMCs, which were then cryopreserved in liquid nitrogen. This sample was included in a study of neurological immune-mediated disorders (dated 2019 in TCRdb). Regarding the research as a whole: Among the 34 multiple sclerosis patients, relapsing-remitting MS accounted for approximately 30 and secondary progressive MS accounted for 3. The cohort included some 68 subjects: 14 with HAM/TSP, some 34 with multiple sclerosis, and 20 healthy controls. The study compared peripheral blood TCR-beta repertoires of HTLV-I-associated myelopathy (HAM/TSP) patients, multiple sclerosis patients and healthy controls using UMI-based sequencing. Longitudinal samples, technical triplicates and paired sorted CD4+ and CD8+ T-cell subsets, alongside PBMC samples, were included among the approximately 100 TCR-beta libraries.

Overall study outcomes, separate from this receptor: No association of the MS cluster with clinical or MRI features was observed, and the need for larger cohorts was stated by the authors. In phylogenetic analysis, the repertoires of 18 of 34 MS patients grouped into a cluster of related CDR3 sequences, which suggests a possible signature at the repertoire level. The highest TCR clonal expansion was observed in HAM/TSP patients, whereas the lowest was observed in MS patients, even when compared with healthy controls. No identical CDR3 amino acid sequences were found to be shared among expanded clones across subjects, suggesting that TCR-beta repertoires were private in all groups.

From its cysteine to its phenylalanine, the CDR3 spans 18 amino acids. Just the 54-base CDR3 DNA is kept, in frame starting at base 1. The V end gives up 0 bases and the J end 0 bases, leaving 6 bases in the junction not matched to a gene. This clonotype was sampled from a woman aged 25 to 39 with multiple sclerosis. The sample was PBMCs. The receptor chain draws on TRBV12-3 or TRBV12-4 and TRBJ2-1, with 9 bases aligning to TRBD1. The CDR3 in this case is CASSLAGTGSGSYNEQFF. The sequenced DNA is TGTGCCAGCAGTTTAGCGGGGACAGGGAGCGGCTCCTACAATGAGCAGTTCTTC.